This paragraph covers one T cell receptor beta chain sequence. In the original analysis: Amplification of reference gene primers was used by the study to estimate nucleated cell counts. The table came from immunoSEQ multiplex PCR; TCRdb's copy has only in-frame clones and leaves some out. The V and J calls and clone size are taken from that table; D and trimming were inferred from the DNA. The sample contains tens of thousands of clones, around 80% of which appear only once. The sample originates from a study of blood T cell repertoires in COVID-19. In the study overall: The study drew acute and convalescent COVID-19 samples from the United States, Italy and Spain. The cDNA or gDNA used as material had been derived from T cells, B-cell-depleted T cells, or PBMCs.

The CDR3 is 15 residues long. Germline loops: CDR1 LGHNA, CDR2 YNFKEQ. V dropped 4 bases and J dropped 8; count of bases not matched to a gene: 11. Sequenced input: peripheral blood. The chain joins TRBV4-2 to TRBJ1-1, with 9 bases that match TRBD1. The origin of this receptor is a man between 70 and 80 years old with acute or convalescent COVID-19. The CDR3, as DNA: TGTGCCAGCAGCCGGACGGGACAGGGAAAGGGAGAAGCTTTCTTT. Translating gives CASSRTGQGKGEAFF.